A selection of T cell receptor beta chains follows, all from one sample in a study of human T cells and chemical hapten exposure. TCRdb itself ran the RACE reads through MiXCR, one entry per CDR3 protein. The repertoire holds some 350,000 distinct CDR3 sequences, with 5.5% to 8% as singletons. The sequencing used whole blood, collected in connection with sensitization to the hapten diphenylcyclopropenone (DPC). These TCRs come from a woman younger than 35 with alopecia areata. Some clones in this sample may be carry-over from other donors' samples. The CDR3 runs from the conserved cysteine through the conserved F or W. A D gene is named only where the DNA matches it firmly. Size is stated for part of the rows, as once, few or many counts, or as a class when the clone is expanded.

V,size,J,D,CDR3,DNA
TRBV12-3/TRBV12-4,many,TRBJ2-1,TRBD2,CASSLASGGAYNEQFF,TGTGCCAGCAGTTTAGCTAGCGGGGGGGCCTACAATGAGCAGTTCTTC
TRBV6-1,.,TRBJ1-2,.,CASSERSRTVNYGYTF,TGTGCCAGCAGTGAACGGTCGCGGACAGTTAACTATGGCTACACCTTC
TRBV9,many,TRBJ2-5,.,CASSVGGAQETQYF,TGTGCCAGCAGCGTAGGGGGGGCCCAAGAGACCCAGTACTTC
TRBV6-2/TRBV6-3,many,TRBJ1-1,.,CASTSPGLIEAFF,TGTGCCAGCACCTCTCCGGGGCTAATCGAAGCTTTCTTT
TRBV4-3,many,TRBJ2-4,.,CASSQALQVLAKNIQYF,TGCGCCAGCAGCCAAGCCTTACAGGTTTTAGCCAAAAACATTCAGTACTTC
TRBV28,.,TRBJ1-5,.,CASGVPASNQPQHF,TGTGCCAGCGGGGTCCCAGCTAGCAATCAGCCCCAGCATTTT
TRBV28,many,TRBJ2-3,TRBD2,CASGRAGGADTQYF,TGTGCCAGCGGAAGAGCGGGGGGAGCAGATACGCAGTATTTT
TRBV2,.,TRBJ1-2,TRBD1,CASRQGAVYGYTF,TGTGCCAGCAGACAGGGGGCTGTCTATGGCTACACCTTC
TRBV4-2,many,TRBJ1-6,TRBD1,CASSQDLDRDYSPLHF,TGTGCCAGCAGCCAAGATCTGGACAGGGATTATTCACCCCTCCACTTT
TRBV6-5,many,TRBJ1-4,.,CASSRDEKLFF,TGTGCCAGCAGTCGTGATGAAAAACTGTTTTTT
TRBV20-1,few,TRBJ2-6,.,CSARDQEAGANVLTF,TGCAGTGCCAGGGACCAGGAGGCTGGGGCCAACGTCCTGACTTTC
TRBV20-1,many,TRBJ2-3,.,CSAREPVADTQYF,TGCAGTGCTAGAGAACCGGTCGCAGATACGCAGTATTTT
TRBV6-6,few,TRBJ2-7,TRBD1,CASSTGTGVEQYF,TGTGCCAGCAGTACCGGGACAGGTGTCGAGCAGTACTTC
TRBV4-1,few,TRBJ2-2,.,CASSQEGVRTGELFF,TGCGCCAGCAGCCAAGAGGGGGTGCGGACCGGGGAGCTGTTTTTT
TRBV20-1,few,TRBJ1-3,.,CSVSTLRSGNTIYF,TGCAGTGTCTCGACCTTACGCTCTGGAAACACCATATATTTT
TRBV24-1,.,TRBJ2-2,.,CATSGGYDTGELFF,TGTGCCACCAGTGGGGGATACGACACCGGGGAGCTGTTTTTT
TRBV7-2,few,TRBJ2-7,.,CASSLAGSGIPYEQYF,TGTGCCAGCAGCTTAGCGGGAAGCGGCATTCCCTACGAGCAGTACTTC
TRBV11-2,few,TRBJ2-1,.,CASSLPGQLYNEQFF,TGTGCCAGCAGCCTACCGGGCCAACTATACAATGAGCAGTTCTTC
TRBV5-1,many,TRBJ1-1,TRBD1,CASSLGWTGNTEAFF,TGCGCCAGCAGCTTGGGTTGGACAGGAAACACTGAAGCTTTCTTT
TRBV6-5,.,TRBJ2-3,TRBD2,CASSSFSGGAGTQYF,TGTGCCAGCAGTTCCTTTAGCGGGGGGGCCGGTACGCAGTATTTT
TRBV12-3/TRBV12-4,many,TRBJ2-3,TRBD1,CASSLARTGPTDTQYF,TGTGCCAGCAGTTTAGCGAGGACAGGGCCCACAGATACGCAGTATTTT
TRBV6-5,few,TRBJ2-2,TRBD2,CASRSGALSGELFF,TGTGCCAGCAGAAGCGGGGCCCTCTCCGGGGAGCTGTTTTTT
TRBV6-2/TRBV6-3,many,TRBJ1-5,.,CASSYNGRGNQPQHF,TGTGCCAGCAGTTACAACGGCAGGGGCAATCAGCCCCAGCATTTT
TRBV20-1,.,TRBJ1-1,TRBD1,CSAQPVPTGGPNTEAFF,TGCAGTGCTCAACCCGTCCCGACAGGGGGCCCGAACACTGAAGCTTTCTTT
TRBV28,.,TRBJ1-2,TRBD1,CASSFGSGTGYGYTF,TGTGCCAGCAGTTTTGGGTCCGGGACAGGCTATGGCTACACCTTC
TRBV28,large,TRBJ1-1,.,CASSLSESMNTEAFF,TGTGCCAGCAGTTTATCGGAGAGCATGAACACTGAAGCTTTCTTT
TRBV14,many,TRBJ1-5,.,CASSLRKGLRIQPQHF,TGTGCCAGCAGCCTCCGCAAGGGACTCCGTATCCAGCCCCAGCATTTT
TRBV5-5,many,TRBJ2-3,.,CASSLWQETDTQYF,TGTGCCAGCAGCTTGTGGCAGGAGACAGATACGCAGTATTTT
TRBV4-2,.,TRBJ1-5,.,CASSQGGQPNQPQHF,TGTGCCAGCAGCCAAGGCGGACAGCCCAATCAGCCCCAGCATTTT
TRBV6-1,few,TRBJ2-3,.,CASGTGGVDTQYF,TGTGCCAGCGGGACGGGGGGCGTAGATACGCAGTATTTT
TRBV6-5,few,TRBJ2-2,.,CASSPGGAHGELFF,TGTGCCAGCAGTCCTGGCGGGGCCCACGGGGAGCTGTTTTTT
TRBV6-2/TRBV6-3,.,TRBJ2-5,TRBD2,CASSSFQRGGLGTQYF,TGTGCCAGCAGCTCCTTCCAGCGGGGGGGCCTAGGGACCCAGTACTTC
TRBV29-1,many,TRBJ2-3,TRBD1,CSAVGTDLTDTQYF,TGCAGCGCCGTGGGGACAGACCTCACAGATACGCAGTATTTT
TRBV3-1,many,TRBJ2-4,TRBD1,CASSQETGGELLAKNIQYF,TGTGCCAGCAGCCAAGAGACAGGGGGCGAACTGTTAGCCAAAAACATTCAGTACTTC
TRBV6-2/TRBV6-3,many,TRBJ1-1,TRBD1,CASIKTGENTEAFF,TGTGCCAGCATCAAGACAGGGGAGAACACTGAAGCTTTCTTT
TRBV4-3,.,TRBJ1-1,TRBD1,CASSHKTGGEAEAFF,TGCGCCAGCAGCCATAAGACAGGGGGCGAGGCTGAAGCTTTCTTT
TRBV24-1,many,TRBJ2-2,TRBD1,CATSEDRGTGELFF,TGTGCCACCAGTGAGGACAGGGGGACCGGGGAGCTGTTTTTT
TRBV6-1,.,TRBJ2-6,.,CASSAQGTGANVLTF,TGTGCCAGCAGTGCCCAGGGGACGGGGGCCAACGTCCTGACTTTC
TRBV28,.,TRBJ2-5,TRBD2,CASSLLAGGRRTQYF,TGTGCCAGCAGTTTATTGGCCGGGGGGAGAAGGACCCAGTACTTC
TRBV7-2,few,TRBJ2-1,TRBD1,CASSYRGGNEQFF,TGTGCCAGCAGCTACAGGGGTGGAAATGAGCAGTTCTTC
TRBV6-2/TRBV6-3,few,TRBJ1-5,.,CASSYSQGHTAQPQHF,TGTGCCAGCAGTTACTCGCAGGGGCACACAGCTCAGCCCCAGCATTTT
TRBV2,once,TRBJ1-6,.,CASSPHPGSSPGSPLHF,TGTGCCAGCAGCCCGCACCCCGGGAGCTCACCGGGTTCACCCCTCCACTTT
TRBV6-4,few,TRBJ2-3,.,CASSAFSSFVEDTQYF,TGTGCCAGCAGTGCCTTTTCTAGCTTCGTCGAAGATACGCAGTATTTT
TRBV6-5,.,TRBJ2-5,.,CASRVTWTEQETQYF,TGTGCCAGCAGGGTGACTTGGACCGAGCAAGAGACCCAGTACTTC
TRBV4-3,.,TRBJ1-4,.,CASSGQQNEKLFF,TGCGCCAGCTCCGGACAGCAAAATGAAAAACTGTTTTTT
TRBV20-1,.,TRBJ1-2,.,CSASPGTFAKDYGYTF,TGCAGTGCTAGCCCCGGGACTTTCGCGAAGGACTATGGCTACACCTTC